This TCR beta chain was retrieved from a study of T cells in Graves' hyperthyroidism and ophthalmopathy. The germline V and J ends were trimmed by 5 bases and 8 bases, with 21 bases remaining between them. Looked up from germline, CDR1 is SEHNR and CDR2 is FQNEAQ (reference sequence). This CDR3 is built from 15 residues. The investigators amplified TCR beta CDR3 regions from RNA transcripts. The TCR CDR3 first-round RT-PCR relied on the HTBI primer set. Each CDR3 protein is one row after TCRdb ran MiXCR on the multiplex PCR reads. The sample comprises about 560,000 distinct CDR3 sequences, roughly a sixth of which are singletons, and about 20% rests with the top ten. In this sample, this clonotype turned up many times.

The chain joins TRBV7-9 to TRBJ1-1; possibly TRBD1 for D (5 bases). The TCR sequence derives from a young woman with Graves' hyperthyroidism. The sequencing input was blood. CDR3 coding DNA: TGTGCCAGCAGCGCGCCCCCTAGACAGTCAACCGAAGCTTTCTTT. Residues: CASSAPPRQSTEAFF. Complete variable domain (other parts from reference TRBV7-9 and TRBJ1-1): DTGVSQNPRHKITKRGQNVTFRCDPISEHNRLYWYRQTLGQGPEFLTYFQNEAQLEKSRLLSDRFSAERPKGSFSTLEIQRTEQGDSAMYLCASSAPPRQSTEAFFGQGTRLTVV.